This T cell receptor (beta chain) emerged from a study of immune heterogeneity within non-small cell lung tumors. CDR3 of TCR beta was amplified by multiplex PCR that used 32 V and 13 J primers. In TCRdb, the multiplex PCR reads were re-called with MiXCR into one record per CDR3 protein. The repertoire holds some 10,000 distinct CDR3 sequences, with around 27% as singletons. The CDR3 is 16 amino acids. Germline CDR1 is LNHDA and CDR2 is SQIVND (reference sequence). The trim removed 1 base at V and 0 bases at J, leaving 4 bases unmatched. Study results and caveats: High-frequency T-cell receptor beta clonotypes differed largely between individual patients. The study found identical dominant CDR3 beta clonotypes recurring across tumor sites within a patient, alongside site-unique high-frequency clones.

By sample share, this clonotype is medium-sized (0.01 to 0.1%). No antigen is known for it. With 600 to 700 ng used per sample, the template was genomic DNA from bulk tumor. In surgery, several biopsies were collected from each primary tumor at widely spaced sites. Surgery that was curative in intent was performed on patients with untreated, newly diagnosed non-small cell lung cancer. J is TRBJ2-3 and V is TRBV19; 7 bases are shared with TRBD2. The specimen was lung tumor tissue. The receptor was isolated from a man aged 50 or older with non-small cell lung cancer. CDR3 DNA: TGTGCCAGTAGTATAGTACCAGCGGGGAGCACAGATACGCAGTATTTT. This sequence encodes CASSIVPAGSTDTQYF.